This is a list of T cell receptor beta chains from one sample in a study of blood T cell repertoires in COVID-19. Repertoires were generated with immunoSEQ multiplex PCR, while TCRdb's copy carries only in-frame clones and drops some. The sample holds about 58,000 clones; about 83% are singletons and the top ten take roughly a tenth. Sequenced input: peripheral blood. These receptors originate from a man aged 50-60 years with COVID-19, enrolled during active disease. Each CDR3 is given with its conserved first and last residue. D genes are given only for firm matches. Size is stated for part of the rows, as once, few or many counts, or as a class when the clone is expanded.

.	TRBV20-1	TRBJ2-3	.	TGCAGTGCTAGTCCAGGGACAGATACGCAGTATTTT	CSASPGTDTQYF
few	TRBV19	TRBJ1-5	.	TGTGCCAGTAGGTTCAGTCCGATCAATCAGCCCCAGCATTTT	CASRFSPINQPQHF
.	TRBV19	TRBJ2-1	TRBD2	TGTGCCAGTAACCGACTGTGGCGGGAGGACAATGAGCAGTTCTTC	CASNRLWREDNEQFF
.	TRBV6-5	TRBJ1-2	TRBD1	TGTGCCAGCAGAGCGACAGGGTTCTATGGCTACACCTTC	CASRATGFYGYTF
.	TRBV27	TRBJ2-5	.	TGTGCCAGCAGTTTATATGGGAGAGAGACCCAGTACTTC	CASSLYGRETQYF
.	TRBV19	TRBJ1-5	.	TGTGCCAGTAGTGATTGGGACACGGACAATCAGCCCCAGCATTTT	CASSDWDTDNQPQHF
.	TRBV18	TRBJ1-2	.	TGTGCCAGCTCCGAGAACTATGGCTACACCTTC	CASSENYGYTF
.	TRBV9	TRBJ2-1	.	TGTGCCAGCAGCGTAGGTGGGAGCCCAAACAATGAGCAGTTCTTC	CASSVGGSPNNEQFF
.	TRBV28	TRBJ1-1	.	TGTGCCAGCAGTTCGCTCGGGATGAACACTGAAGCTTTCTTT	CASSSLGMNTEAFF
.	TRBV5-1	TRBJ2-2	.	TGCGCCAGCACTCGCGAGTTGACAGGCAATTTCGCCGGGGAGCTGTTTTTT	CASTRELTGNFAGELFF
.	TRBV3-1/TRBV3-2	TRBJ2-1	TRBD1	TGTGCCAGCAGCCAGGAGACAGGGCCGTCATATGAGCAGTTCTTC	CASSQETGPSYEQFF
.	TRBV6-5	TRBJ2-7	TRBD1	TGTGCCAGCAATCAGGGACAGGGGGCGAAGCAGTACTTC	CASNQGQGAKQYF
once	TRBV20-1	TRBJ1-4	.	TGCAGTGCTAGTGAATTCGGGGAAAAACTGTTTTTT	CSASEFGEKLFF
.	TRBV7-3	TRBJ2-1	TRBD1	TGTGCCAGCAGCACCCAGGGACAGGGGCGCGAGCAGTTCTTC	CASSTQGQGREQFF
.	TRBV7-3	TRBJ2-3	TRBD2	TGTGCCAGCAGCTTTACTAGCGGCACAGATACGCAGTATTTT	CASSFTSGTDTQYF
.	TRBV7-2	TRBJ2-1	TRBD2	TGTGCCAGCACATGGGGACTAGCGGAATACAATGAGCAGTTCTTC	CASTWGLAEYNEQFF
.	TRBV28	TRBJ1-4	TRBD1	TGTGCCAGCAGTTTAAGGACAGGGGTTAATGAAAAACTGTTTTTT	CASSLRTGVNEKLFF
.	TRBV4-1	TRBJ1-2	.	TGCGCCAGCAGCCGAGTTGGGGCAGGCTACACCTTC	CASSRVGAGYTF
.	TRBV6-4	TRBJ2-2	.	TGTGCCAGCAGTGAGGGGGCCACCGGGGAGCTGTTTTTT	CASSEGATGELFF
.	TRBV7-9	TRBJ2-1	TRBD2	TGTGCCAGCAGTCCTAGCGGGGAGCAGTTCTTC	CASSPSGEQFF
.	TRBV7-8	TRBJ1-5	.	TGTGCCAGCAGCTTAGTGGGAGGGTCCCCGACTCAGCCCCAGCATTTT	CASSLVGGSPTQPQHF
.	TRBV5-4	TRBJ2-3	TRBD2	TGTGCCAGCAGCCTGCGCCTACTAGCGGGAGCGGTAGATACGCAGTATTTT	CASSLRLLAGAVDTQYF
.	TRBV28	TRBJ2-2	.	TGTGCCAGCAGTTTATTGGCGGCCGGGGACACCGGGGAGCTGTTTTTT	CASSLLAAGDTGELFF
.	TRBV6-2/TRBV6-3	TRBJ2-1	.	TGTGCCAGCAGTGTCTGGCCGGGACTGGTCGCCAATGAGCAGTTCTTC	CASSVWPGLVANEQFF
.	TRBV14	TRBJ2-5	.	TGTGCCAGCAGCTTACAAGAGACCCAGTACTTC	CASSLQETQYF
.	TRBV28	TRBJ1-2	.	TGTGCCAGCAGCGCCAATCCTAATGGCTACACCTTC	CASSANPNGYTF
once	TRBV7-2	TRBJ1-5	.	TGTGCCAGCAGCTTAAAGGGTAGCGGCAATCAGCCCCAGCATTTT	CASSLKGSGNQPQHF
few	TRBV27	TRBJ1-6	.	TGTGCCAGCAGTTTAGGTCAGGGCCATAATTCACCCCTCCACTTT	CASSLGQGHNSPLHF
.	TRBV27	TRBJ1-1	.	TGTGCCAGCAGTTATACAGGGAACACTGAAGCTTTCTTT	CASSYTGNTEAFF
.	TRBV7-9	TRBJ2-7	.	TGTGCCAGCAGCTTAAGCGGCACGGGGGAGCAGTACTTC	CASSLSGTGEQYF
once	TRBV19	TRBJ2-2	TRBD2	TGTGCCAGTAGTGCCCAGCCGGGACTAAGGACCGGGGAGCTGTTTTTT	CASSAQPGLRTGELFF
once	TRBV11-2	TRBJ2-1	.	TGTGCCAGCAGCTCGGCGCAGGGCTCCTACAATGAGCAGTTCTTC	CASSSAQGSYNEQFF
.	TRBV28	TRBJ2-6	.	TGTGCCAGCAGTTTCGGTGTCTCTGGGGCCAACGTCCTGACTTTC	CASSFGVSGANVLTF
.	TRBV28	TRBJ2-7	TRBD1	TGTGCCAGCAGAAGGACAGGGCGTTCCTACGAGCAGTACTTC	CASRRTGRSYEQYF
few	TRBV7-8	TRBJ2-7	TRBD1	TGTGCCAGCAGCTTAGCACTCAACCTAGGGGGCTTGCACGAGCAGTACTTC	CASSLALNLGGLHEQYF
.	TRBV28	TRBJ2-7	TRBD1	TGTGCCAGCAGCCCCGGGACAGCCTACTCCTACGAGCAGTACTTC	CASSPGTAYSYEQYF
few	TRBV7-3	TRBJ2-3	.	TGTGCCAGCAGCTTAAGCGGGACAGATACGCAGTATTTT	CASSLSGTDTQYF
.	TRBV1	TRBJ1-2	.	TGCACCAGCAGCCCCTTGGCAGGGTCTAACTATGGCTACACCTTC	CTSSPLAGSNYGYTF
.	TRBV20-1	TRBJ1-2	.	TGCAGTGCTAGTTCCAGGACAGTTCGCTTTGACTATGGCTACACCTTC	CSASSRTVRFDYGYTF
.	TRBV6-2/TRBV6-3	TRBJ1-2	.	TGTGCCAGCAGCCCAGGACAGCGTGGCTACACCTTC	CASSPGQRGYTF
.	TRBV7-2	TRBJ1-3	.	TGTGCCAGCAGCTTAGGGGCAGGCGTCTCTGGAAACACCATATATTTT	CASSLGAGVSGNTIYF
.	TRBV6-2/TRBV6-3	TRBJ1-1	.	TGTGCCAGCAGTTATTTTAGACAGAGCACTGAAGCTTTCTTT	CASSYFRQSTEAFF
.	TRBV7-3	TRBJ2-5	TRBD2	TGTGCCTGGAGAAAGGGGAGGGTGCAAGAGACCCAGTACTTC	CAWRKGRVQETQYF
.	TRBV30	TRBJ1-6	.	TGTGCCTGGAGTCCTTACGACGGGAATAATTCACCCCTCCACTTT	CAWSPYDGNNSPLHF
once	TRBV28	TRBJ1-2	.	TGTGCCAGCAGTTCTCGGTATTTTGGCTACACCTTC	CASSSRYFGYTF
.	TRBV19	TRBJ1-6	.	TGTGCCAGTAGATTCGGACAAATTTATTCACCCCTCCACTTT	CASRFGQIYSPLHF
.	TRBV27	TRBJ1-6	.	TGTGCCAGCAGTTCTCGCGGACTTTTTTCACCCCTCCACTTT	CASSSRGLFSPLHF
once	TRBV5-1	TRBJ2-7	.	TGCGCCAGCAGCTTGCTCGGAGACTACGAGCAGTACTTC	CASSLLGDYEQYF
.	TRBV27	TRBJ2-2	.	TGTGCCAGCAGTTTGGGGGCTAACACCGGGGAGCTGTTTTTT	CASSLGANTGELFF
.	TRBV2	TRBJ1-1	.	TGTGCCAGCAGTGATCATGGGGGGGGGACTGAAGCTTTCTTT	CASSDHGGGTEAFF
.	TRBV9	TRBJ2-1	TRBD2	TGTGCCAGCAGCGCCCTAGCGGGTGCCTACAATGAGCAGTTCTTC	CASSALAGAYNEQFF
.	TRBV14	TRBJ2-1	.	TGTGCCAGCAGCCAAGGTCTAGCCTACAATGAGCAGTTCTTC	CASSQGLAYNEQFF
.	TRBV6-2/TRBV6-3	TRBJ1-4	.	TGTGCCAGCAGTTCCGGGAGGGTGGGAAAACTGTTTTTT	CASSSGRVGKLFF